Listed here are 10 T cell receptor beta chains from one sample, sequenced in a study of early T cells in non-severe SARS-CoV-2 infection. TCRdb analysed the 5' RACE reads with MiXCR anew, one entry per CDR3 protein. The sample comprises about 48,000 distinct CDR3 sequences, about 7.4% of which are singletons, and 5% to 6.5% rests with the top ten. Sequences were obtained from whole blood. The receptor set was obtained from an adult who was a healthcare worker with PCR-confirmed SARS-CoV-2 infection or an uninfected control (not recorded which).

This clonotype was seen a handful of times. The rearrangement joins TRBV12-1 to TRBJ2-1; the table names TRBD2, a call not compared with the DNA. TRBV12-1 is tagged as a pseudogene. This CDR3 contains 14 residues. The CDR3, as DNA: TGTGCCAGCAGCTCCCGACTAGCGGCCAATGAGCAGTTCTTC. This translates into CASSSRLAANEQFF.

This clonotype has ten or more counts. The chain is built from TRBV9 and TRBJ1-6, with no clear D. Germline lookup yields CDR1 SGDLS and CDR2 YYNGEE. The V end lost 3 bases, the J end lost 7 bases, and 17 bases lay between the germline ends. This CDR3 has 16 amino acids. The DNA for the CDR3 is TGTGCCAGCAGCGCCACCCGAGCTCGTCAGAATTCACCCCTCCACTTT. Translation: CASSATRARQNSPLHF.

This clonotype was detected ten times or more. This chain's CDR3 is CASSLWLAGNTGELFF. The CDR3 nucleotides are TGTGCCAGCAGCTTGTGGCTAGCGGGGAACACCGGGGAGCTGTTTTTT. V and J are TRBV5-4 and TRBJ2-2, with 8 bases fitting TRBD2. The CDR3 sequence is 16 residues long. Germline values: CDR1 SGHNT, CDR2 YYREEE (reference sequence). J lost 1 base, V lost 1 base, and 3 bases had no gene match.

This clonotype appeared many times. This chain links TRBV2 with TRBJ1-5, with 8 bases identical to TRBD1. With V trimmed by 4 bases and J by 5 bases, 4 bases remained unmatched. Germline assignment: CDR1 SNHLY and CDR2 FYNNEI. The CDR3 totals 14 residues. CDR3 nucleotide sequence: TGTGCCAGCAGTGTGCAGGGGGCCTATCAGCCCCAGCATTTT. Its protein is CASSVQGAYQPQHF. Supplemented by reference TRBV2 and TRBJ1-5, the full variable domain reads EPEVTQTPSHQVTQMGQEVILRCVPISNHLYFYWYRQILGQKVEFLVSFYNNEISEKSEIFDDQFSVERPDGSNFTLKIRSTKLEDSAMYFCASSVQGAYQPQHFGDGTRLSIL.

V gene TRBV18 combines with J gene TRBJ2-2, with 8 bases fitting TRBD2. V gave up 3 bases and J gave up 4 bases; unmatched junction bases: 10. The CDR3 is made up of 17 amino acids. Germline CDR1 KGHSH, CDR2 LQKENI. The CDR3 coding sequence is TGTGCCAGCTCACCCCTTCGGGAGGGTGCGACCACCGGGGAGCTGTTTTTT. As protein: CASSPLREGATTGELFF.

This clonotype was counted many times. V usage is TRBV5-5 and J usage is TRBJ1-2; D gene unclear. V gave up 0 bases and J gave up 2 bases, with 17 bases separating them. CDR1 and CDR2 (germline): SGHKS, YYEKEE (reference sequence). This CDR3 region has 17 residues. The CDR3 nucleotides read TGTGCCAGCAGCTTGGCCCATGGGAGGACTTTGAACTATGGCTACACCTTC. Protein sequence: CASSLAHGRTLNYGYTF.

This clonotype was observed many times. The chain combines TRBV12-3 or TRBV12-4 with TRBJ2-3; 7 bases fit TRBD2. V lost 1 base, J lost 2 bases, and 0 bases stayed unmatched. This CDR3 region has 14 residues. The CDR3 DNA is TGTGCCAGCAGTTTAGGGGACTACACAGATACGCAGTATTTT. Translation gives CASSLGDYTDTQYF.

This clonotype was seen ten or more times. The rearrangement links TRBV19 to TRBJ1-2; the match to TRBD1 covers 7 bases. The germline gives CDR1 LNHDA, CDR2 SQIVND (reference sequence). J gave up 4 bases and V 7 bases, and 12 bases lay outside the gene matches. CDR3 size: 15 residues. This CDR3 is CASTIKGAQTYGYTF. Written as DNA, the CDR3 is TGTGCCAGTACTATCAAGGGGGCACAGACCTATGGCTACACCTTC.

This clonotype was counted only a few times. The chain uses TRBV12-3 or TRBV12-4 and TRBJ2-2, with D maybe TRBD1 (5 bases). The CDR3 has 14 residues. Trimming left V 5 bases short and J 3 bases short, with 10 bases between. The CDR3 DNA follows: TGTGCCAGCAGTGGCAGGGTTTACACCGGGGAGCTGTTTTTT. As protein: CASSGRVYTGELFF.

The sample holds many counts of this clonotype. This chain joins TRBV6-2 or TRBV6-3 and TRBJ2-1; 8 bases agree with TRBD1. V was clipped by 6 bases and J by 14 bases; unmatched bases: 12. CDR3 length equals 13 residues. The V gene's germline CDR1 is MNHEY and CDR2 SVGEGT. The CDR3 DNA follows: TGTGCCAGCAGCAACATCCGGGACAGGAGAAAGTTCTTC. This encodes CASSNIRDRRKFF.